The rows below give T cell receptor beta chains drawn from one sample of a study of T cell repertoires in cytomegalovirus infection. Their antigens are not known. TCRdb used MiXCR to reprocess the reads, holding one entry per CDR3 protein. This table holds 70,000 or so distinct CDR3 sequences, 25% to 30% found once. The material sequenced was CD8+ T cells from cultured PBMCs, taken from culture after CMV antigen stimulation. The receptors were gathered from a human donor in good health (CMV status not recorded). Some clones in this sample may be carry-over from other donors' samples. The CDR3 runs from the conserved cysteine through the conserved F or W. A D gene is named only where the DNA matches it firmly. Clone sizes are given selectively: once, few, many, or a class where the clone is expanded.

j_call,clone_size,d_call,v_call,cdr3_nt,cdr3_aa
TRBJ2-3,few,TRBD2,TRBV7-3,TGTGCCAGCCCTGATGATCTAGCGGGGGCCAAAGCTAGCACAGATACGCAGTATTTT,CASPDDLAGAKASTDTQYF
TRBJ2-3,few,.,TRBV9,TGTGCCAGCAGCGCAGGGCCCTATCCCACAGATACGCAGTATTTT,CASSAGPYPTDTQYF
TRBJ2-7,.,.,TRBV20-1,TGCAGTGCTAGAGTTGGAGGACGGAACTACGAGCAGTACTTC,CSARVGGRNYEQYF
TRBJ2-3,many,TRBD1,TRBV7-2,TGTGCCAGCAGCTTAGCGCCGTCGGCGGGGACAGGAGATACGCAGTATTTT,CASSLAPSAGTGDTQYF
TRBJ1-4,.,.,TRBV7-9,TGTGCCAGCAGGAGGATTAATGAAAAACTGTTTTTT,CASRRINEKLFF
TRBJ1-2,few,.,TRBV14,TGTGCCAGCAGCCAAACTTCAGGGCAAACGCCCTATGGCTACACCTTC,CASSQTSGQTPYGYTF
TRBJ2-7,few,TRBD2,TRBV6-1,TGTGCCAGCAGCATCGGGACTAGCGGGGGGGGCGAGTACTTC,CASSIGTSGGGEYF
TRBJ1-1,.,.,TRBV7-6,TGTGCCAGCAGCTCGTCAATACCGAACACTGAAGCTTTCTTT,CASSSSIPNTEAFF
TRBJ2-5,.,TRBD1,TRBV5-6,TGTGCCAGCAGCTCCAGGACAGGGGGATACGAAGAGACCCAGTACTTC,CASSSRTGGYEETQYF
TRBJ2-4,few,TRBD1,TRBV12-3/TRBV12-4,TGTGCCAGCAGCCCGGGACAGGGACAGGGCAAAAACATTCAGTACTTC,CASSPGQGQGKNIQYF
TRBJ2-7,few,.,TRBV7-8,TGTGCCAGCAGCTGGGGTACAGGGATTGACGAGCAGTACTTC,CASSWGTGIDEQYF
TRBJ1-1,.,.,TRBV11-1,TGTGCCAGCAGCCTAACGAACACTGAAGCTTTCTTT,CASSLTNTEAFF
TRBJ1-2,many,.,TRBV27,TGTGCCAGCAGTTTATCCGGAGGCTCCCATGGCTACACCTTC,CASSLSGGSHGYTF
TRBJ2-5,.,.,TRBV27,TGTGCCAGCAGTCGGAGGACTACTCCACAAGAGACCCAGTACTTC,CASSRRTTPQETQYF
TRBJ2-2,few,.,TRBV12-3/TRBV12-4,TGTGCCAGTGTGCAGGGGCGCGGGGAGCTGTTTTTT,CASVQGRGELFF
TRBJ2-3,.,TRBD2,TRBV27,TGTGCCAGCAGTTTATGGCTAGCGGGGGACACCACAGATACGCAGTATTTT,CASSLWLAGDTTDTQYF
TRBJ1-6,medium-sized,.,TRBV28,TGTGCCAGCAGGAGACAGGTTTTTAATTCACCCCTCCACTTT,CASRRQVFNSPLHF
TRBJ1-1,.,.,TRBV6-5,TGTGCCAGCAGGATTGGGCAGAGGACTGAAGCTTTCTTT,CASRIGQRTEAFF